Listed here are 21 T cell receptor beta chains from one sample, sequenced in a study of cytomegalovirus exposure and HLA in healthy donors. Vbeta (60) and Jbeta (13) primers were used in the PCR. Sequencing used immunoSEQ multiplex PCR; TCRdb keeps in-frame clones, though not all of them. The table includes roughly 61,000 clones, around 81% detected once. Sequences were obtained from PBMCs. These TCRs come from a male donor in good health and CMV-seronegative.

This clone was seen only a few times. The chain couples TRBV19 to TRBJ1-2, with D tentatively TRBD1 (5 bases). V dropped 4 bases and J dropped 8 bases, with 17 bases sitting between them. This CDR3 has 14 residues. Germline CDR1 LNHDA, CDR2 SQIVND (reference sequence). CDR3 residues: CASSKRQRTMGYTF. For the CDR3, the DNA is TGTGCCAGTAGTAAGCGACAGAGAACTATGGGCTACACCTTC.

The genes are TRBV6-5 and TRBJ1-1, with TRBD1 as a possible D gene (5 bases). Trimming stripped 5 bases from V and 4 bases from J, with 11 bases between. Germline-derived CDR1 and CDR2 are MNHEY and SVGAGI. The CDR3 has 13 residues. As DNA, the CDR3 is TGTGCCAGCAGTCGACAGAGAAGCACTGAAGCTTTCTTT. Its protein is CASSRQRSTEAFF.

V is TRBV5-5 and J is TRBJ1-1, with D hard to call. With 5 bases removed from V and 1 base from J, the gap between germline ends came to 12 bases. The CDR3 is 14 residues long. Per germline, CDR1 SGHKS and CDR2 YYEKEE (reference sequence). Here the CDR3 DNA reads TGTGCCAGCAGTATACAGTCTGAGAACACTGAAGCTTTCTTT. Its protein product is CASSIQSENTEAFF.

J is TRBJ1-2 and V is TRBV19; the D gene is possibly TRBD1 (6 bases). The V gene lost 4 bases and the J gene lost 3 bases, with 12 bases spanning the gap. CDR3 length: 14 amino acids. Germline CDR1 LNHDA, CDR2 SQIVND (reference sequence). The chain's CDR3 is CASSTRDKHYGYTF. Here the CDR3 DNA reads TGTGCCAGTAGTACCCGGGACAAACACTATGGCTACACCTTC.

The rearrangement links TRBV11-2 to TRBJ1-1; 7 positions agree with TRBD1. This CDR3 has 13 residues. From germline, CDR1 is SGHAT and CDR2 FQNNGV. The ends lost 0 bases at V and 11 bases at J; junction bases unmatched: 6. CDR3 DNA sequence: TGTGCCAGCAGCTTAGATCACAGGGGTGAGGCTTTCTTT. This gives the protein CASSLDHRGEAFF.

This clone was detected a few times. The chain is built from TRBV9 and TRBJ1-5; TRBD1 matches 8 bases. The V gene's germline CDR1 is SGDLS and CDR2 YYNGEE. V was clipped by 3 bases and J by 3 bases; unmatched bases: 5. This CDR3 region has 15 residues. The CDR3 region is CASSARTGFNQPQHF. CDR3 DNA: TGTGCCAGCAGCGCCAGGACAGGGTTCAATCAGCCCCAGCATTTT.

This clone came up a few times. The gene calls are TRBV18 and TRBJ2-1; 11 positions match TRBD2. V was clipped by 1 base and J by 2 bases; unmatched bases: 10. Germline V gene lookup returns CDR1 KGHSH and CDR2 LQKENI. The length of the CDR3 is 19 residues. The CDR3: CASSPQDGTSGGTYNEQFF. The CDR3 DNA follows: TGTGCCAGCTCACCACAGGACGGAACTAGCGGGGGTACCTACAATGAGCAGTTCTTC.

The chain is built from TRBV7-9 and TRBJ2-5; TRBD1 aligns across 7 bases. The germline V gene has CDR1 SEHNR and CDR2 FQNEAQ (reference sequence). With V trimmed by 6 bases and J by 5 bases, 12 bases remained unmatched. This CDR3 has 15 amino acids. CDR3 residues: CASRPDRARRETQYF. The CDR3 bases are TGTGCCAGCAGGCCAGACAGGGCCCGGAGGGAGACCCAGTACTTC.

The chain has TRBV9 and TRBJ2-1; a possible D gene is TRBD2 (6 bases). The CDR3 is made up of 16 amino acids. Germline assignment: CDR1 SGDLS and CDR2 YYNGEE. The V gene lost 0 bases and the J gene lost 10 bases, with 20 bases spanning the gap. The CDR3 DNA reads as TGTGCCAGCAGCGTAGGGGGGGATCCCTCGGAGGAGGAGCAGTTCTTC. Translation: CASSVGGDPSEEEQFF.

V usage is TRBV5-1 and J usage is TRBJ2-1, with 8 bases fitting TRBD2. This CDR3 comprises 15 residues. Trimming at V came to 4 bases and at J to 4 bases, leaving 7 bases not matched to a gene. Germline V lookup: CDR1 SGHRS, CDR2 YFSETQ. CDR3 sequence (DNA): TGCGCCAGCAGCCTACGGGGGGGGGCGTACAATGAGCAGTTCTTC. It translates to CASSLRGGAYNEQFF.

A single count supports this clone. The gene calls are TRBV5-5 and TRBJ2-7; 8 positions agree with TRBD1. CDR1 is SGHKS, CDR2 YYEKEE, per germline (reference sequence). The trim removed 3 bases at V and 0 bases at J, leaving 2 bases unmatched. This CDR3 has 14 residues. The CDR3 nucleotides read TGTGCCAGCAGCTCGACAGGGGACTCCTACGAGCAGTACTTC. It encodes CASSSTGDSYEQYF.

This clone has more than one count but fewer than ten. This chain links TRBV7-6 with TRBJ1-2; weak D call: TRBD1 (6 bases). V was trimmed by 5 bases and J by 4 bases, leaving 14 bases between them. The CDR3 extends over 14 amino acids. Germline-derived CDR1 and CDR2 are SGHVS and FNYEAQ. CDR3 protein: CASSPPGTSYGYTF. CDR3 coding DNA: TGTGCCAGCAGCCCCCCCGGGACAAGCTATGGCTACACCTTC.

The chain has TRBV19 and TRBJ1-1; tentative D call: TRBD1 (6 bases). Trimming cost V 6 bases and J 1 base, with 18 bases left between them. This CDR3 region has 16 residues. Germline V CDR1 and CDR2: LNHDA, SQIVND (reference sequence). The CDR3 DNA reads as TGTGCCAGTAGCTCAACAGGTGTCAGGGGGAACACTGAAGCTTTCTTT. The encoded protein is CASSSTGVRGNTEAFF.

The chain carries TRBV4-1 and TRBJ2-1; 7 bases are a match to TRBD2. The junction had 10 bases not matched to a gene; V was cut back by 3 bases and J by 2 bases. The CDR3 has 17 residues. Germline CDR1 is MGHRA and CDR2 is YSYEKL. DNA for the CDR3: TGCGCCAGCAGCCAGGCATTGGGAGGGGTCCCCTACAATGAGCAGTTCTTC. Encoded protein: CASSQALGGVPYNEQFF.

This rearrangement joins TRBV5-5 to TRBJ1-4; the D is unclear. The germline V and J ends were trimmed by 0 bases and 6 bases, with 9 bases remaining between them. Germline V gives CDR1 SGHKS, CDR2 YYEKEE (reference sequence). This CDR3 is 14 amino acids long. CDR3 DNA sequence: TGTGCCAGCAGCTTGGCCCCGCAGGATGAAAAACTGTTTTTT. Its protein product is CASSLAPQDEKLFF.

The V gene is TRBV14, the J gene TRBJ1-1; D ambiguous. In germline, CDR1 is SGHDN, CDR2 FVKESK. Between the trimmed V and J ends, which lost 3 bases and 5 bases, there was a span of 13 bases. CDR3 length equals 14 residues. The CDR3 DNA reads as TGTGCCAGCAGCCAGGCGCGGGTTGGGACTGAAGCTTTCTTT. This gives the protein CASSQARVGTEAFF.

A single count supports this clone. V usage is TRBV18 and J usage is TRBJ1-2, with 7 bases that match TRBD1. The junction had 4 bases not matched to a gene; V was cut back by 0 bases and J by 6 bases. Germline CDR1 KGHSH, CDR2 LQKENI. The CDR3 length is 14 residues. The CDR3 spells CASSPPEGAHGYTF. The DNA of the CDR3 is TGTGCCAGCTCACCACCAGAGGGGGCCCATGGCTACACCTTC.

This chain uses TRBV10-3 with TRBJ1-4, with TRBD1 as a possible D gene (5 bases). Germline V lookup: CDR1 ENHRY, CDR2 SYGVKD. V shed 0 bases and J shed 7 bases, with 21 bases lying between them. This CDR3 is built from 18 residues. CDR3 sequence: CAISESAGGARYGEKLFF. The DNA for the CDR3 is TGTGCCATCAGTGAGTCGGCGGGGGGAGCGAGGTACGGTGAAAAACTGTTTTTT.

The chain links TRBV19 to TRBJ2-7; D perhaps matches TRBD1 (5 bases). This CDR3 contains 15 residues. The V end lost 4 bases, the J end lost 2 bases, and 15 bases lay between the germline ends. CDR1 is LNHDA, CDR2 SQIVND, per germline (reference sequence). The CDR3 here is CASSTNDSPAYEQYF. The CDR3, as DNA: TGTGCCAGTAGTACAAATGACAGTCCTGCCTACGAGCAGTACTTC. Full variable domain (outside the CDR3, taken from reference TRBV19 and TRBJ2-7): DGGITQSPKYLFRKEGQNVTLSCEQNLNHDAMYWYRQDPGQGLRLIYYSQIVNDFQKGDIAEGYSVSREKKESFPLTVTSAQKNPTAFYLCASSTNDSPAYEQYFGPGTRLTVT.

This clone occurred a few times. The chain combines TRBV19 with TRBJ1-1, with 9 bases fitting TRBD1. Trimming at V came to 4 bases and at J to 3 bases, leaving 3 bases not matched to a gene. There are 14 residues in the CDR3. The germline V gene encodes CDR1 LNHDA and CDR2 SQIVND (reference sequence). The DNA for the CDR3 is TGTGCCAGTAGTACTCGGGACAGGGACACTGAAGCTTTCTTT. Its protein product is CASSTRDRDTEAFF.

This clone appeared a few times. The rearrangement links TRBV6-6 to TRBJ2-7; D is perhaps TRBD1 (6 bases). CDR1 and CDR2 from the germline V gene are MNHNY and SVGAGI (reference sequence). The CDR3 runs 13 residues. V was pared by 6 bases and J by 6 bases, with 15 bases between. The CDR3 spells CASRYRDNLEQYF. CDR3 DNA sequence: TGTGCCAGCAGGTACCGGGACAATCTCGAGCAGTACTTC.